The present T cell receptor (beta chain) was sequenced within a study of shared clonotypes between healthy human individuals. This clone was picked up a small number of times. Germline loops: CDR1 ENHRY, CDR2 SYGVKD. This CDR3 contains 11 residues. V gave up 7 bases and J gave up 8 bases, with 11 bases separating them. Under the authors' procedure: ImmunoSEQ output lacked quality scores and full-length reads, limiting matched filtering. Only in-frame clones appear in the TCRdb table, and some are missing; sequencing was by immunoSEQ multiplex PCR. Clone size and the V and J calls come from that table; the DNA yielded D and trimming. The sample records hundreds of thousands of clones, about four fifths being singletons.

The sequenced sample was PBMCs. The chain links TRBV10-3 to TRBJ1-2; possibly TRBD1 for D (5 bases). This receptor was taken from a woman in her forties in good health. Some clones in this sample may be carry-over from other donors' samples. The CDR3 DNA follows: TGTGCCATCAAGCAGGGAGAAGGCTACACCTTC. It yields the protein CAIKQGEGYTF.